What follows describes a single T cell receptor (beta chain). Original handling: Researchers report that nucleated cell counts were estimated from reference gene primer amplification. Sequencing was performed with immunoSEQ multiplex PCR; in TCRdb, only in-frame clones are kept and a portion is missing. That table furnishes V, J and clone size, whereas the DNA furnished D and trimming. This sample carries tens of thousands of clones, less than 85% of them seen once, and the ten largest clones take 15% to 20%. The CDR3 has 13 residues. With V trimmed by 6 bases and J by 10 bases, 4 bases remained unmatched. Germline V gene data show CDR1 as MRHNA and CDR2 as SNTAGT. The record originates from a study of blood T cell repertoires in COVID-19. Study as a whole: Researchers got acute and convalescent COVID-19 samples from the United States, Italy and Spain. Nucleic acid was either cDNA or gDNA, and it came from T cells, B-cell-depleted T cells, or PBMCs.

The specimen sequenced was peripheral blood. The chain carries TRBV6-4 and TRBJ2-1; 12 bases map to TRBD2. The source is a woman at least 80 years old with acute or convalescent COVID-19. In DNA, the CDR3 is TGTGCCAGCAGCGCCGGACTAGCGGGAGAGCAGTTCTTC. It specifies CASSAGLAGEQFF.